The subject of this entry is one T cell receptor beta chain. Its antigen is unknown. This sample is drawn from a study of T-cell memory formation after mild COVID-19. Background on the study: TCR clusters mostly belonged to single donors. Study-wide findings and caveats: Later expanders leaned toward CD4+, whereas clones contracting from day 15 to 85 were balanced CD4/CD8. Day 37-peaking second-wave clones had unconfirmed SARS-CoV-2 specificity. Pre-infection memory contained some responding clones, which suggested that cross-reactive memory had joined.

This CDR3 spans 15 amino acids. Germline-derived CDR1 and CDR2 are SGHRS and YFSETQ. J was trimmed by 4 bases and V by 0 bases; bases with no gene match: 2. TCRdb used MiXCR to reprocess the 5' RACE reads, holding one entry per CDR3 protein. This sample has approximately 350,000 distinct CDR3 sequences, with around 27% found just once. This receptor was obtained from an adult woman who had mild COVID-19 (a few samples of this study predate the infection). Cell type and time point are not known. The sequencing input was PBMCs or a T cell subset sorted from them (not recorded which). The V and J genes are TRBV5-1 and TRBJ2-1; 9 positions match TRBD2. The DNA for the CDR3 is TGCGCCAGCAGCTTGGGTAGCGGGGGATACAATGAGCAGTTCTTC. Its translation: CASSLGSGGYNEQFF.